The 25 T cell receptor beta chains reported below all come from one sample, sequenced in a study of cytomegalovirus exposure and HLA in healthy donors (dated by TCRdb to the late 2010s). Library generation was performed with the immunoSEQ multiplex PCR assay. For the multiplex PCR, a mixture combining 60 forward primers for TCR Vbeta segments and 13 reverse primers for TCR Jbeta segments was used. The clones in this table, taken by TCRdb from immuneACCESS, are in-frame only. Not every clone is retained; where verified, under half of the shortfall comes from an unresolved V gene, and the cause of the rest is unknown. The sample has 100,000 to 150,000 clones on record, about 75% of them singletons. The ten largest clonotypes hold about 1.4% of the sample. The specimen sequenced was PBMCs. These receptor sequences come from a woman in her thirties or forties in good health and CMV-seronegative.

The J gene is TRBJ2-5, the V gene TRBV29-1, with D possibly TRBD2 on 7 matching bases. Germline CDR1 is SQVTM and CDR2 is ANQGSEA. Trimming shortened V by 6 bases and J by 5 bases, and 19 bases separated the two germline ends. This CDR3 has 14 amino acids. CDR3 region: CSVPRGARGETQYF. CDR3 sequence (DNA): TGCAGCGTGCCCCGGGGGGCCCGGGGGGAGACCCAGTACTTC.

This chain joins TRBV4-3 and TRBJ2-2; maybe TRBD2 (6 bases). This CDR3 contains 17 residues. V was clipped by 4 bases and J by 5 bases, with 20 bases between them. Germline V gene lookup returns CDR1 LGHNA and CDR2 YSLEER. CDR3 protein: CASSPQGAGIGTGELFF. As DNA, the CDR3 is TGCGCCAGCAGCCCCCAGGGTGCGGGAATTGGGACCGGGGAGCTGTTTTTT.

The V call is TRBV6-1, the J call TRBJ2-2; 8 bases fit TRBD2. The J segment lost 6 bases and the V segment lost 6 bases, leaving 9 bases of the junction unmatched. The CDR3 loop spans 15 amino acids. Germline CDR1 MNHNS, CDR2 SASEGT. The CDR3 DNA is TGTGCCAGCAGGCCCCGGGAGGGGATGGCCGGGGAGCTGTTTTTT. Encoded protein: CASRPREGMAGELFF.

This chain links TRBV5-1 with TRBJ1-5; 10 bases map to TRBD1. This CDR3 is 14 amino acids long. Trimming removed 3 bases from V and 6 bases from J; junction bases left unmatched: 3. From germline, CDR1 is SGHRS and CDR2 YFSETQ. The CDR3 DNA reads TGCGCCAGCAGCTCCGGGACAGGGGTTCAGCCCCAGCATTTT. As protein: CASSSGTGVQPQHF.

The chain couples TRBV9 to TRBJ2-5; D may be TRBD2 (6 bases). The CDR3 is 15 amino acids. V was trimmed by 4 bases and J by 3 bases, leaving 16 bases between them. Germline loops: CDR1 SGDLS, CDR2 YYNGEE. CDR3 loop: CASSPHPGAKETQYF. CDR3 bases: TGTGCCAGCAGCCCCCACCCGGGAGCCAAAGAGACCCAGTACTTC.

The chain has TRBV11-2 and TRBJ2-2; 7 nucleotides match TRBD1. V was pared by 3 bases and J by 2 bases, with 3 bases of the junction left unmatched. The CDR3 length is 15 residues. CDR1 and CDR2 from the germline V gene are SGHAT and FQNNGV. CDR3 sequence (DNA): TGTGCCAGCAGCTTGGGACAGAGAAACACCGGGGAGCTGTTTTTT. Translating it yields CASSLGQRNTGELFF.

In DNA form, the CDR3 reads TGTGCCAGCAGCCAAGATCCCACTAGCGGGATATTCCCGTACTTC. Residues: CASSQDPTSGIFPYF. V gene TRBV4-2 combines with J gene TRBJ2-5, with 10 bases fitting TRBD2. V was pared by 0 bases and J by 13 bases, with 11 bases of the junction left unmatched. Germline V gene data show CDR1 as LGHNA and CDR2 as YNFKEQ. The CDR3 is made up of 15 amino acids.

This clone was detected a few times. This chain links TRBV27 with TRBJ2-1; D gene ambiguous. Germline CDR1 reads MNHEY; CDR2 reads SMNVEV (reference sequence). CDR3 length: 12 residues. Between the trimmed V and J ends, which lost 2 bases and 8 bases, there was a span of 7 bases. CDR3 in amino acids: CASSLGGDEQFF. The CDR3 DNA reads TGTGCCAGCAGTTTAGGCGGCGATGAGCAGTTCTTC.

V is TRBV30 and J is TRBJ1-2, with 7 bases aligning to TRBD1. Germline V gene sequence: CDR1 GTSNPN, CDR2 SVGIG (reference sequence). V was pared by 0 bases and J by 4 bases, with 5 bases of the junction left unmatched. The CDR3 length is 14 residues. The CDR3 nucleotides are TGTGCCTGGAGTGTAAAAGGGGGCAGCTATGGCTACACCTTC. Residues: CAWSVKGGSYGYTF.

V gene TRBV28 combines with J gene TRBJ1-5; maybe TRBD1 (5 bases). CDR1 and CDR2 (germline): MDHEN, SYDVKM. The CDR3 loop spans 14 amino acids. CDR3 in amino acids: CVSTNGGSNQPQHF. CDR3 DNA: TGTGTCTCTACTAACGGGGGGAGCAATCAGCCCCAGCATTTT.

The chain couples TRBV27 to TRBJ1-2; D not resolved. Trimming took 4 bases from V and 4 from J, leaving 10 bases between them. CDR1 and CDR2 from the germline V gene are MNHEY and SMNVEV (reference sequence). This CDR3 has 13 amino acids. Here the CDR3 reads CASSSTPPYGYTF. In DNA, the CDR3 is TGTGCCAGCAGTTCGACACCACCCTATGGCTACACCTTC.

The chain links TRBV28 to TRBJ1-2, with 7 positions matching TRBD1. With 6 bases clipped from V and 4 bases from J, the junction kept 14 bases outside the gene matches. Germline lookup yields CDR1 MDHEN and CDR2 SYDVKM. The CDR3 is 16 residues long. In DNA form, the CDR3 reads TGTGCCAGCAGCGGATATCTCCTGACAGGGCCCTATGGCTACACCTTC. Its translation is CASSGYLLTGPYGYTF.

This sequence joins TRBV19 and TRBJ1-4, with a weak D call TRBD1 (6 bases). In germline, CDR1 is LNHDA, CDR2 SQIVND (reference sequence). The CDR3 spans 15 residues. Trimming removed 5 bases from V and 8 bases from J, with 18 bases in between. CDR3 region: CASSPDRTIEEKLFF. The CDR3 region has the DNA TGTGCCAGTAGTCCAGACAGGACAATTGAGGAAAAACTGTTTTTT.

CDR3 region: CASSHPVRGRSNYGYTF. CDR3 nucleotide sequence: TGCGCCAGCAGCCACCCTGTGAGGGGGCGTTCTAACTATGGCTACACCTTC. J is TRBJ1-2 and V is TRBV4-1; TRBD1 matches at 7 bases. Germline assignment: CDR1 MGHRA and CDR2 YSYEKL. CDR3 length: 17 amino acids. V trimming: 3 bases; J trimming: 0 bases; junction bases outside the gene matches: 10.

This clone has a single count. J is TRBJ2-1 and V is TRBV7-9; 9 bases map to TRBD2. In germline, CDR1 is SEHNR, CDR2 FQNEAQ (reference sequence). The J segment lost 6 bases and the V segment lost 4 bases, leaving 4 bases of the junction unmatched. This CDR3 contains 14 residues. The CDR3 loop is CASSSGTSINEQFF. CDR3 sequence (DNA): TGTGCCAGCAGCTCCGGGACTAGCATCAATGAGCAGTTCTTC.

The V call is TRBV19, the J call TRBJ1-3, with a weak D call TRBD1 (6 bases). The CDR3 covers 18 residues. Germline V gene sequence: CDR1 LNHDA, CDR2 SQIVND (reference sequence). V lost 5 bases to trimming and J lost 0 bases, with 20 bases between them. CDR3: CASSSTGQTLISGNTIYF. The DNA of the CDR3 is TGTGCCAGTAGTTCAACCGGACAGACCCTGATCTCTGGAAACACCATATATTTT.

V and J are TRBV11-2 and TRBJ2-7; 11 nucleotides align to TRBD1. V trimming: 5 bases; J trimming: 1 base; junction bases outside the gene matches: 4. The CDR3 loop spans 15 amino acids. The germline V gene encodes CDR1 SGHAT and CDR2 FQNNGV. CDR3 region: CASSLGQGASYEQYF. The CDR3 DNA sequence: TGTGCCAGCAGCCTCGGACAGGGGGCTTCCTACGAGCAGTACTTC.

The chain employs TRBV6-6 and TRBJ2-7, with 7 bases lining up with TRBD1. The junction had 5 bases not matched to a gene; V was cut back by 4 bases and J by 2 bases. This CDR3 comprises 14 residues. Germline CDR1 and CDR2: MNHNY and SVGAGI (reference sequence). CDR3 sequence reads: CASSLMGQPYEQYF. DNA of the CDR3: TGTGCCAGCAGTTTAATGGGACAGCCCTACGAGCAGTACTTC.

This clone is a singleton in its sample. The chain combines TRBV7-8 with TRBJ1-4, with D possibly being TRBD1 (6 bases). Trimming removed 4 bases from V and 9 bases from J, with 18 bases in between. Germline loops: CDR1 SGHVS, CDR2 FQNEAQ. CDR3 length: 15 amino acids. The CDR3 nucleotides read TGTGCCAGCAGCTCCGAGACCGGGACAAAGAAAAAACTGTTTTTT. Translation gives CASSSETGTKKKLFF.

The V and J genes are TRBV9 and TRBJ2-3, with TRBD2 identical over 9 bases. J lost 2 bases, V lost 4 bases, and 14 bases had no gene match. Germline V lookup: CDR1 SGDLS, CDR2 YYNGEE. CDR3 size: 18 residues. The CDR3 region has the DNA TGTGCCAGCAGCCCCAGGGGTAGCGGGGGACTCCTCACAGATACGCAGTATTTT. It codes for CASSPRGSGGLLTDTQYF.

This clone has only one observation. CDR3 in amino acids: CASSYDGQNYGYTF. The CDR3 region has the DNA TGTGCCAGCAGTTACGACGGACAGAACTATGGCTACACCTTC. V gene TRBV6-5 combines with J gene TRBJ1-2; a weak D match, TRBD1 (6 bases). This CDR3 has 14 amino acids. Germline-derived CDR1 and CDR2 are MNHEY and SVGAGI. V lost 2 bases and J 2 bases, leaving 9 bases between the germline ends.

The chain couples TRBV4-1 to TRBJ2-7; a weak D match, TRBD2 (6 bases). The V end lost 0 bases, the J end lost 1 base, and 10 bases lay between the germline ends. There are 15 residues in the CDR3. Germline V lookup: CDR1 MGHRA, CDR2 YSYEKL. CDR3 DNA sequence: TGCGCCAGCAGCCAAGAGGCGGGGCCTTCCTACGAGCAGTACTTC. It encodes CASSQEAGPSYEQYF.

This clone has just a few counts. CDR3: CATSSGGPYGTEAFF. In DNA form, the CDR3 reads TGTGCCACGAGCTCCGGGGGTCCATATGGCACTGAAGCTTTCTTT. The gene calls are TRBV6-1 and TRBJ1-1; tentative D call: TRBD1 (5 bases). Germline CDR1 reads MNHNS; CDR2 reads SASEGT. The CDR3 runs to 15 residues. Trimming cost V 10 bases and J 4 bases, with 22 bases left between them.

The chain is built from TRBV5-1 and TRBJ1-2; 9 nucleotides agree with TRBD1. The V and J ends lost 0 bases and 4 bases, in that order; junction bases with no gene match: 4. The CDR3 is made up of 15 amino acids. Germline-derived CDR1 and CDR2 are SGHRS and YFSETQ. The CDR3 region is CASSLETGGGYGYTF. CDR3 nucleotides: TGCGCCAGCAGCTTGGAGACAGGGGGTGGCTATGGCTACACCTTC. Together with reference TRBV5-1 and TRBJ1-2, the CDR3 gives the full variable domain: KAGVTQTPRYLIKTRGQQVTLSCSPISGHRSVSWYQQTPGQGLQFLFEYFSETQRNKGNFPGRFSGRQFSNSRSEMNVSTLELGDSALYLCASSLETGGGYGYTFGSGTRLTVV.

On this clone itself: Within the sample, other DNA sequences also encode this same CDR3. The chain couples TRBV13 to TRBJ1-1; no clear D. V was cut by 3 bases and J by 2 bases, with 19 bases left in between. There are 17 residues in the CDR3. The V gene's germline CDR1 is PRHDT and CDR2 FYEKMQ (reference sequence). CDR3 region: CASSFLSRGRQNTEAFF. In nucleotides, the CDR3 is TGTGCCAGCAGCTTTCTGTCGCGTGGGCGCCAAAACACTGAAGCTTTCTTT.